This T cell receptor beta chain derives from a study of shared clonotypes between healthy human individuals. Comments on this clone: The antigen remains unidentified.

Genomic DNA of each subset was evenly split across several immunoSEQ plates. The repertoire was sequenced with immunoSEQ multiplex PCR; TCRdb's copy has only in-frame clones and lacks some. The sample consists of around 2,000,000 clones, approximately 95% of them appearing once. V was pared by 5 bases and J by 7 bases, with 4 bases of the junction left unmatched. CDR1 is SEHNR, CDR2 FQNEAQ, per germline (reference sequence). This CDR3 region has 14 residues. Regarding the study as a whole: When compared with the clonotypes that were shared by all four sorted-subset donors, the non-shared clonotypes turned out to have lower generation probabilities.

Terminally differentiated effector memory CD45RA+ cells were excluded from the naive CD8 cells, which were CD45RO-negative and positively selected for CCR7. Those who donated, Caucasian adults without exception, all lived in Nashville, Tennessee. The V gene is TRBV7-9, the J gene TRBJ2-1; TRBD2 agrees at 11 bases. This clonotype was sampled from a man younger than 35 in good health. Sequencing was performed on naive CD8+ T cells sorted from blood. The CDR3 bases are TGTGCCAGCAGCCCACTAGCGGGGGTTAATGAGCAGTTCTTC. It is translated as CASSPLAGVNEQFF.